A selection of T cell receptor beta chains follows, all from one sample in a study of shared clonotypes between healthy human individuals. Clones were sequenced by immunoSEQ multiplex PCR, and TCRdb holds only the in-frame ones, with some missing. The data show roughly 2 million clones, with 95% seen just once and 0.1% to 0.15% held by the top ten. The sequenced sample consisted of naive CD4+ T cells sorted from blood. All receptors come from a man in his late teens or twenties in good health. Both conserved end residues are trimmed from each CDR3.

j_call v_call cdr3_aa
TRBJ2-5 TRBV5-1 ASSLSIPGETQY
TRBJ2-1 TRBV14 ASTSGSNEQF
TRBJ2-7 TRBV7-2 ASSPSTSGSSHEQY
TRBJ1-3 TRBV28 ASIPPTGLRSGNTIY
TRBJ2-5 TRBV5-1 ASSLAMESETQY
TRBJ2-1 TRBV4-3 ASSQVIAGKISYNEQF
TRBJ2-7 TRBV4-1 ASSQDGTGRNEQY
TRBJ2-7 TRBV10-1 ASSELLRSSYEQY
TRBJ2-2 TRBV2 ASSGPGSNTGELF
TRBJ2-2 TRBV6-1 ASSEAQGYTGELF
TRBJ1-1 TRBV30 AWMGRADTEAF
TRBJ2-3 TRBV11-3 ASSLAGGTDTQY
TRBJ2-7 TRBV6-1 ASSEEWGPYEQY
TRBJ1-4 TRBV6-9 ASSIYRPTNEKLF
TRBJ1-4 TRBV6-1 ASSETGNEKLF
TRBJ2-7 TRBV6-6 ASSLRTSGYEQY
TRBJ2-6 TRBV10-3 AIRNGLNSGANVLT
TRBJ2-1 TRBV12-5 ASGGTGDGYNEQF
TRBJ2-2 TRBV6-1 ASSRDRDTGELF
TRBJ2-3 TRBV7-2 ASSLPRTGSTDTQY
TRBJ1-2 TRBV2 ASSGQGAGGYT
TRBJ1-5 TRBV6-5 ASSYSRYSNQPQH
TRBJ2-1 TRBV4-3 ASSQDFRVGIDEQF
TRBJ2-3 TRBV9 ASSVGSSGAVDTQY
TRBJ2-5 TRBV10-2 ASSALAGGGGAQY
TRBJ2-7 TRBV2 ASSGSGTNYEQY
TRBJ1-5 TRBV5-1 ASSAGTEANQPQH
TRBJ2-1 TRBV7-9 ASSLPSGGGSEQF
TRBJ2-7 TRBV2 ASSEGAASSYEQY
TRBJ2-6 TRBV5-5 ASSLGLGELLGANVLT
TRBJ2-2 TRBV4-1 ASSQGEGRVGELF
TRBJ2-3 TRBV7-2 ASSLAPGYTQY
TRBJ2-3 TRBV30 AWSVGRGLPDTQY
TRBJ2-1 TRBV1 TSSRRGTSGNGEQF
TRBJ1-2 TRBV10-3 AISERTGGDYGYT
TRBJ2-7 TRBV4-3 ASSQDFGVALSYEQY
TRBJ1-4 TRBV30 AWDSSNEKLF
TRBJ1-1 TRBV6-5 ASSLLLRTEAF
TRBJ2-5 TRBV2 ASNTGIETQY
TRBJ2-7 TRBV7-2 ASSYREWYEQY
TRBJ2-1 TRBV2 ASSGQGLPNEQF
TRBJ2-2 TRBV5-1 ATCSGDTGELF